The next 19 T cell receptor beta chains were all read from a single sample in a study of shared clonotypes between healthy human individuals. Data came from immunoSEQ multiplex PCR; TCRdb stores just in-frame clones and leaves some out. The data hold about 2.2 million clones, with 93% observed a single time. Positive CCR7 selection of CD45RO-negative cells yielded the naive CD8 cells, and terminally differentiated effector memory CD45RA+ cells were excluded. Sequences were obtained from naive CD8+ T cells from PBMCs. These receptors were collected from a man between 18 and 35 years old in good health. Some clones in this sample may be carry-over from other donors' samples.

The chain is built from TRBV7-9 and TRBJ2-3, with 10 bases that match TRBD1. Losses at the gene ends were 4 bases for V and 0 bases for J; bases not matched to a gene: 4. The germline V gene has CDR1 SEHNR and CDR2 FQNEAQ (reference sequence). The CDR3 length is 16 residues. CDR3 DNA sequence: TGTGCCAGCAGCTCCGGACAGGGGGAGAGCACAGATACGCAGTATTTT. This gives the protein CASSSGQGESTDTQYF.

This chain connects TRBV11-3 to TRBJ2-7; D is unclear. CDR1 is SGHNT and CDR2 is YENEEA in the germline V gene. Trimming removed 0 bases at V and 3 bases at J, with 9 bases between. CDR3 size: 14 residues. The CDR3 nucleotides read TGTGCCAGCAGCTTAGAGCCAGCCAACTACGAGCAGTACTTC. Translated: CASSLEPANYEQYF.

Of note for this clone: Other DNA sequences within the sample encode an identical CDR3. J is TRBJ1-1 and V is TRBV27; 7 positions match TRBD1. The length of the CDR3 is 14 residues. CDR1 and CDR2 from the germline V gene are MNHEY and SMNVEV (reference sequence). V lost 3 bases and J lost 4; bases outside the gene matches: 5. The DNA of the CDR3 is TGTGCCAGCAGTTTCGGAGGGGGCGGCACTGAAGCTTTCTTT. Amino acids: CASSFGGGGTEAFF.

Comments on this clone: This may be a read error: a much more frequent sequence differs by one nucleotide. The V call is TRBV5-4, the J call TRBJ2-1; D tentatively fits TRBD1 or TRBD2 (5 bases each). This CDR3 has 12 residues. V was pared by 2 bases and J by 6 bases, with 6 bases between. Germline V lookup: CDR1 SGHNT, CDR2 YYREEE (reference sequence). The CDR3 spells CASSFGGNEQFF. In DNA form, the CDR3 reads TGTGCCAGCAGCTTTGGGGGCAATGAGCAGTTCTTC.

The V gene is TRBV28, the J gene TRBJ1-4; 7 nucleotides match TRBD1. The V gene end was trimmed by 2 bases and the J gene end by 2 bases; junction bases not matched to a gene: 17. Germline-derived CDR1 and CDR2 are MDHEN and SYDVKM. The CDR3 contains 20 residues. CDR3 protein: CASSLGTARDGFATNEKLFF. The CDR3 nucleotides read TGTGCCAGCAGTTTAGGGACAGCAAGGGATGGTTTCGCCACTAATGAAAAACTGTTTTTT.

The chain uses TRBV11-3 and TRBJ2-7; D perhaps matches TRBD1 (6 bases). The CDR3 consists of 14 residues. V was shortened by 3 bases and J by 1 base, with 10 bases between the two germline ends. Germline CDR1 is SGHNT and CDR2 is YENEEA. CDR3 bases: TGTGCCAGCAGCTTCCACAGGGTTTCCTACGAGCAGTACTTC. Its translation is CASSFHRVSYEQYF.

V usage is TRBV7-9 and J usage is TRBJ2-6; D is perhaps TRBD1 (6 bases). Per the germline V gene, CDR1 is SEHNR and CDR2 is FQNEAQ (reference sequence). Trimming left V 4 bases short and J 0 bases short, with 10 bases between. CDR3 length: 16 residues. The CDR3 loop reads CASSSSGASGANVLTF. The CDR3 coding sequence is TGTGCCAGCAGCTCCTCAGGGGCCTCTGGGGCCAACGTCCTGACTTTC.

This clone was picked up one time. The J gene is TRBJ2-3, the V gene TRBV9; perhaps TRBD1 as D (6 bases). The germline CDR1 and CDR2 sequences are SGDLS and YYNGEE. Between the trimmed V and J ends, which lost 4 bases and 1 base, there was a span of 16 bases. The CDR3 has 16 amino acids. CDR3 coding DNA: TGTGCCAGCAGCCCCGAGGGGGTAGGCGGCACAGATACGCAGTATTTT. Its translation: CASSPEGVGGTDTQYF.

J is TRBJ1-1 and V is TRBV5-1; 8 nucleotides agree with TRBD1. From germline, CDR1 is SGHRS and CDR2 YFSETQ. V was pared by 3 bases and J by 11 bases, with 9 bases of the junction left unmatched. This CDR3 region has 13 residues. CDR3 sequence: CASSSRTGSTAFF. CDR3 bases: TGCGCCAGCAGCTCCCGGACAGGGAGTACGGCTTTCTTT.

The chain couples TRBV6-1 to TRBJ2-1; 7 bases line up with TRBD2. J gave up 5 bases and V 7 bases, and 5 bases lay outside the gene matches. This CDR3 is built from 13 residues. Germline V lookup: CDR1 MNHNS, CDR2 SASEGT. CDR3: CASTTSAHNEQFF. The DNA for the CDR3 is TGTGCCAGCACCACTAGCGCCCACAATGAGCAGTTCTTC.

The rearrangement joins TRBV28 to TRBJ1-5; 7 bases align to TRBD1. This CDR3 spans 16 amino acids. Germline loops: CDR1 MDHEN, CDR2 SYDVKM. The V and J ends lost 8 bases and 0 bases, in that order; junction bases with no gene match: 10. The CDR3 region has the DNA TGTGCCAGCGAAAGTAGGGGACAGTATAGCAATCAGCCCCAGCATTTT. Its protein product is CASESRGQYSNQPQHF. Using reference TRBV28 and TRBJ1-5 for the parts outside the CDR3, the full variable domain is DVKVTQSSRYLVKRTGEKVFLECVQDMDHENMFWYRQDPGLGLRLIYFSYDVKMKEKGDIPEGYSVSREKKERFSLILESASTNQTSMYLCASESRGQYSNQPQHFGDGTRLSIL.

This clone was picked up one time. The rearrangement uses TRBV29-1 and TRBJ1-2; a possible D gene is TRBD1 (6 bases). Deletions cut 7 bases from V and 1 base from J, with 10 bases between. This CDR3 spans 12 amino acids. From germline, CDR1 is SQVTM and CDR2 ANQGSEA. This chain's CDR3 is CSDRTVNYGYTF. In DNA form, the CDR3 reads TGCAGCGACCGGACAGTTAACTATGGCTACACCTTC.

The chain couples TRBV14 to TRBJ2-1, with 9 bases aligning to TRBD2. This CDR3 is built from 16 residues. Germline lookup yields CDR1 SGHDN and CDR2 FVKESK. V gave up 1 base and J gave up 3 bases; unmatched junction bases: 4. CDR3 DNA: TGTGCCAGCAGCCAAGCTAGGACTAGCGACTACAATGAGCAGTTCTTC. Translated: CASSQARTSDYNEQFF.

This chain uses TRBV27 with TRBJ2-3; D call uncertain. V lost 5 bases to trimming and J lost 1 base, with 7 bases between them. Germline V CDR1 and CDR2: MNHEY, SMNVEV (reference sequence). The CDR3 runs 13 residues. The CDR3, as DNA: TGTGCCAGCAGTCCGTATCGCACAGATACGCAGTATTTT. As protein: CASSPYRTDTQYF.

V and J are TRBV19 and TRBJ1-1, with 9 nucleotides matching TRBD1. The CDR3 covers 13 residues. Germline CDR1 and CDR2: LNHDA and SQIVND (reference sequence). V trimming: 8 bases; J trimming: 2 bases; junction bases outside the gene matches: 3. This CDR3 is CASHTGGNTEAFF. The CDR3 coding sequence is TGTGCCAGTCATACAGGGGGCAACACTGAAGCTTTCTTT.

The gene calls are TRBV4-3 and TRBJ2-5; D ambiguous. The V end was cut by 0 bases, the J end by 7 bases, with 18 bases between. CDR3 length: 16 amino acids. Per germline, CDR1 LGHNA and CDR2 YSLEER. As DNA, the CDR3 is TGCGCCAGCAGCCAAGATTTCCAAAACGAAAGGTGGACCCAGTACTTC. The encoded protein is CASSQDFQNERWTQYF.

This sequence joins TRBV19 and TRBJ1-2; D not resolved. Germline CDR1 reads LNHDA; CDR2 reads SQIVND (reference sequence). The CDR3 length is 14 residues. V lost 2 bases and J lost 0, with 7 bases in between. The CDR3 DNA sequence: TGTGCCAGTAGTATAACCAGTTCTAACTATGGCTACACCTTC. It yields the protein CASSITSSNYGYTF.

The gene calls are TRBV28 and TRBJ1-2; tentatively, D is TRBD1 (5 bases). Between the trimmed V and J ends, which lost 3 bases and 6 bases, there was a span of 14 bases. Germline CDR1 reads MDHEN; CDR2 reads SYDVKM. CDR3 size: 14 residues. The DNA of the CDR3 is TGTGCCAGCAGTTTGTCCGGGGCCGGCAATGGCTACACCTTC. Amino acid sequence: CASSLSGAGNGYTF.

The chain is built from TRBV4-1 and TRBJ2-5; TRBD2 agrees at 8 bases. The ends lost 0 bases at V and 4 bases at J; junction bases unmatched: 10. This CDR3 is built from 17 residues. Germline V gene sequence: CDR1 MGHRA, CDR2 YSYEKL. In DNA, the CDR3 is TGCGCCAGCAGCCAAGACCACCGCCTAGCGGGTTTAGAGACCCAGTACTTC. This sequence encodes CASSQDHRLAGLETQYF.